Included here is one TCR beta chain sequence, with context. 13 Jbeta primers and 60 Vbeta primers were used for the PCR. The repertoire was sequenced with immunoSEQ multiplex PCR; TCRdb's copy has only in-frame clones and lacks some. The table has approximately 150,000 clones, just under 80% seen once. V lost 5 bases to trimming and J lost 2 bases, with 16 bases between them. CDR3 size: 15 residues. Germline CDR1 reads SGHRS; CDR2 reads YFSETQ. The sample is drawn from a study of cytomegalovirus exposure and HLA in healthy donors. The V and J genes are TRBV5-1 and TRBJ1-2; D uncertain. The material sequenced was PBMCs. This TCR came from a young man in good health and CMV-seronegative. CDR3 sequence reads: CASRRDTDENYGYTF. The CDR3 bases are TGCGCCAGCAGGCGAGACACCGATGAAAACTATGGCTACACCTTC.